This T cell receptor beta chain was retrieved from a study of a mutant IDH1 vaccine in newly diagnosed glioma. Overall study context: Patients were started on vaccination 4-6 weeks after radiotherapy alone, or with temozolomide cycles.

Measured with immunoSEQ multiplex PCR; TCRdb has only the in-frame clones, and not every one. The sample holds 35,000 to 45,000 clones, roughly four fifths seen once. Time point: week 47, end of study. One vaccine dose held 300 ug of mutant IDH1 20-mer peptide and came with topical imiquimod. CDR3 size: 15 residues. V gave up 6 bases and J gave up 0 bases; unmatched junction bases: 6. Germline-derived CDR1 and CDR2 are WNHNN and SYGVQD (reference sequence). Comment on this clone: Antigen: not known.

The rearrangement joins TRBV10-1 to TRBJ1-1; 8 bases align to TRBD1. The sequence derives from a man aged 40-50 years with glioma. The sequenced sample was PBMCs, obtained from a glioma patient whose treatment included an IDH1 peptide vaccine. CDR3 residues: CASRARTGMNTEAFF. The CDR3 DNA follows: TGCGCCAGCAGAGCACGGACAGGGATGAACACTGAAGCTTTCTTT.